A single sample is the source of the 16 T cell receptor beta chains below, sequenced in a study of T cells in Graves' hyperthyroidism and ophthalmopathy. Amplified regions were TCR beta CDR3 sequences from RNA transcripts. Researchers ran a first-round RT-PCR on the TCR CDR3 using the HTBI primer set. A single record per CDR3 protein comes from TCRdb applying MiXCR to the multiplex PCR reads. Altogether 350,000 or so distinct CDR3 sequences are present, around a sixth being singletons, with the ten largest covering roughly a sixth. Sequences were obtained from blood. These receptors originate from a woman aged 40 to 49 with Graves' ophthalmopathy.

This clonotype was observed at least ten times. This chain links TRBV10-3 with TRBJ2-7; 7 bases fit TRBD2. This CDR3 has 17 residues. Looked up from germline, CDR1 is ENHRY and CDR2 is SYGVKD. V gave up 10 bases and J gave up 7 bases; unmatched junction bases: 25. The CDR3 here is CATQPTTSAGVTGEQYF. The CDR3, as DNA: TGTGCCACCCAGCCCACCACTTCGGCGGGAGTGACGGGGGAGCAGTACTTC.

V usage is TRBV29-1 and J usage is TRBJ2-7, with D possibly being TRBD2 (5 bases). V gave up 3 bases and J gave up 1 base, with 10 bases separating them. The CDR3 is 13 residues long. Germline lookup yields CDR1 SQVTM and CDR2 ANQGSEA. CDR3 nucleotide sequence: TGCAGCGTTGATTCCCCGGGGTCCTACGAGCAGTACTTC. It specifies CSVDSPGSYEQYF.

There are many counts of this clonotype. The V gene is TRBV28, the J gene TRBJ2-5, with 9 nucleotides matching TRBD1. The CDR3 runs to 16 residues. V shed 1 base and J 6 bases; nucleotides not matched to a gene: 9. Germline-derived CDR1 and CDR2 are MDHEN and SYDVKM. CDR3 sequence reads: CASSLLGQGNTKTQYF. CDR3 DNA sequence: TGTGCCAGCAGTTTATTGGGACAGGGAAACACAAAGACCCAGTACTTC.

V is TRBV15 and J is TRBJ2-5; D is possibly TRBD1 (6 bases). This CDR3 spans 17 amino acids. Trimming cost V 0 bases and J 1 base, with 15 bases left between them. Germline V gene sequence: CDR1 LNHNV, CDR2 YYDKDF (reference sequence). Here the CDR3 reads CATSRDFTGPLQETQYF. Written as DNA, the CDR3 is TGTGCCACCAGCAGAGATTTTACAGGGCCCCTCCAAGAGACCCAGTACTTC.

This clonotype has a count of ten or more. The rearrangement joins TRBV12-3 or TRBV12-4 to TRBJ1-2, with D uncertain. The CDR3 runs to 12 residues. Trimming left V 6 bases short and J 7 bases short, with 12 bases between. CDR3 region: CASSLDFGGYTF. For the CDR3, the DNA is TGTGCCAGCAGCCTGGACTTTGGTGGCTACACCTTC.

This clonotype was recorded at least ten times. The genes are TRBV6-1 and TRBJ1-6; 9 bases are a match to TRBD1. This CDR3 contains 15 residues. CDR1 is MNHNS and CDR2 is SASEGT in the germline V gene. With V trimmed by 7 bases and J by 3 bases, 4 bases remained unmatched. The CDR3: CASKPTGGYNSPLHF. CDR3 in DNA: TGTGCCAGCAAACCGACAGGGGGCTATAATTCACCCCTCCACTTT.

Comment on this clonotype: A much bigger clone sits one base away, suggesting this may be a read error. The J gene is TRBJ1-1, the V gene TRBV30; D gene unclear. Per germline, CDR1 GTSNPN and CDR2 SVGIG (reference sequence). The CDR3 has 15 residues. The V end was cut by 1 base, the J end by 3 bases, with 15 bases between. CDR3 DNA: TGTGCCTGGAGTGCCCCAGAGTTCGGGTACACTGAAGCTTTCTTT. Residues: CAWSAPEFGYTEAFF.

This clonotype was detected ten times or more. The CDR3 spells CASSLDRGFGYTF. CDR3 sequence (DNA): TGTGCCAGCAGCCTGGACAGGGGATTCGGCTACACCTTC. The chain recombines TRBV12-3 or TRBV12-4 with TRBJ1-2; 9 positions agree with TRBD1. The J segment lost 8 bases and the V segment lost 6 bases, leaving 7 bases of the junction unmatched. The length of the CDR3 is 13 residues.

The table lists this clonotype with many counts. V usage is TRBV7-8 and J usage is TRBJ2-2; TRBD2 aligns across 8 bases. CDR3 size: 17 residues. Germline values: CDR1 SGHVS, CDR2 FQNEAQ. V shed 1 base and J 9 bases; nucleotides not matched to a gene: 13. The CDR3 reads CASSLVRLAGPHRELFF. The CDR3 bases are TGTGCCAGCAGCTTAGTCCGTCTAGCGGGTCCCCACCGGGAGCTGTTTTTT. Variable domain in full (rest from reference TRBV7-8 and TRBJ2-2): GAGVSQSPRYKVAKRGQDVALRCDPISGHVSLFWYQQALGQGPEFLTYFQNEAQLDKSGLPSDRFFAERPEGSVSTLKIQRTQQEDSAVYLCASSLVRLAGPHRELFFGEGSRLTVL.

This clonotype was recorded many times. The chain joins TRBV6-2 or TRBV6-3 to TRBJ2-7, with D uncertain. The CDR3 spans 13 residues. The V and J ends lost 6 bases and 5 bases respectively, with 14 bases between them. Germline loops: CDR1 MNHEY, CDR2 SVGEGT. CDR3 loop: CASSRGERNEQYF. In nucleotides, the CDR3 is TGTGCCAGCAGCCGAGGAGAAAGGAACGAGCAGTACTTC.

The sample holds many counts of this clonotype. The gene calls are TRBV29-1 and TRBJ1-1; 7 bases line up with TRBD1. Germline CDR1 reads SQVTM; CDR2 reads ANQGSEA. This CDR3 is built from 12 residues. The junction had 5 bases not matched to a gene; V was cut back by 5 bases and J by 5 bases. This CDR3 is CSVKGGQTEAFF. The CDR3 DNA reads TGCAGCGTTAAAGGGGGCCAGACTGAAGCTTTCTTT.

This clonotype was recorded many times. This chain joins TRBV7-2 and TRBJ2-7, with TRBD2 as a possible D gene (6 bases). Germline values: CDR1 SGHTA, CDR2 FQGNSA. Trimming removed 0 bases at V and 3 bases at J, with 15 bases between. CDR3 size: 16 residues. This CDR3 is CASSLAGGTHLYEQYF. Here the CDR3 DNA reads TGTGCCAGCAGCTTAGCTGGCGGGACGCACCTCTACGAGCAGTACTTC.

There are many counts of this clonotype. The V call is TRBV5-6, the J call TRBJ2-5, with 8 bases lining up with TRBD1. Germline V gene lookup returns CDR1 SGHDT and CDR2 YYEEEE. Losses at the gene ends were 5 bases for V and 7 bases for J; bases not matched to a gene: 7. This CDR3 contains 13 residues. CDR3 sequence: CASSSGTGRTQYF. CDR3 nucleotides: TGTGCCAGCAGTTCCGGGACAGGCAGGACCCAGTACTTC.

This clonotype was seen a handful of times. The chain is built from TRBV6-1 and TRBJ2-7; TRBD1 matches at 9 bases. J gave up 3 bases and V 7 bases, and 7 bases lay outside the gene matches. From germline, CDR1 is MNHNS and CDR2 SASEGT. This CDR3 comprises 14 residues. CDR3 coding DNA: TGTGCCAGCAATGCCGGGACAGGGCTCTACGAGCAGTACTTC. Its protein is CASNAGTGLYEQYF.

The J gene is TRBJ1-5, the V gene TRBV27, with 9 bases matching TRBD1. V was pared by 7 bases and J by 2 bases, with 9 bases of the junction left unmatched. Germline CDR1 and CDR2: MNHEY and SMNVEV (reference sequence). The CDR3 runs 16 residues. CDR3 sequence: CASTKTGQGGNQPQHF. The CDR3 DNA sequence: TGTGCCAGCACAAAAACGGGACAGGGTGGCAATCAGCCCCAGCATTTT.

This clonotype was counted at least ten times. This chain links TRBV20-1 with TRBJ1-2; 7 nucleotides agree with TRBD1. The V and J ends lost 5 bases and 8 bases, in that order; junction bases with no gene match: 17. The CDR3 has 15 amino acids. From germline, CDR1 is DFQATT and CDR2 SNEGSKA (reference sequence). DNA of the CDR3: TGCAGTGCTCATAAGGGGTCCGACAGGGTCAGGGGCTACACCTTC. Amino acids: CSAHKGSDRVRGYTF.